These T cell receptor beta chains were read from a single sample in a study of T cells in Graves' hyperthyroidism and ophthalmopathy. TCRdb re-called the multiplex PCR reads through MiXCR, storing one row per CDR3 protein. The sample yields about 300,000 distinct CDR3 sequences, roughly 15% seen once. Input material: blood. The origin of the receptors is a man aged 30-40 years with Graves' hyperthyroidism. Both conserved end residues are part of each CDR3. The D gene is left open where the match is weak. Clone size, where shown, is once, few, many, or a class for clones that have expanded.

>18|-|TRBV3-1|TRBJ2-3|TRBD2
CASSQEIGLAGVIDTQYF
TGTGCCAGCAGCCAAGAGATAGGACTAGCGGGAGTAATAGATACGCAGTATTTT
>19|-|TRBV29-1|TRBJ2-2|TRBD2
CSVGHSPSSGRQETGELFF
TGCAGCGTTGGACATTCGCCGTCTAGCGGGAGACAAGAGACCGGGGAGCTGTTTTTT
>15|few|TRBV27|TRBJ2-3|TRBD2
CASSTLAGETDTQYF
TGTGCCAGCAGTACCTTAGCGGGAGAAACAGATACGCAGTATTTT
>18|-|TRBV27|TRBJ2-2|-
CASSFMSVAARGRRELFF
TGTGCCAGCAGTTTTATGTCAGTAGCGGCAAGGGGTCGGCGGGAGCTGTTTTTT
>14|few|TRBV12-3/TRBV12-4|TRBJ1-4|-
CASSLAGAEEKLFF
TGTGCCAGCAGTTTAGCCGGGGCGGAAGAAAAACTGTTTTTT
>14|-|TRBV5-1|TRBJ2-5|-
CASSLEKAQETQYF
TGCGCCAGCAGCTTGGAGAAAGCACAAGAGACCCAGTACTTC
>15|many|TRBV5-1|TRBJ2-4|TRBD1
CASSPRTGLENIQYF
TGCGCCAGCAGCCCGAGGACAGGGCTGGAAAACATTCAGTACTTC
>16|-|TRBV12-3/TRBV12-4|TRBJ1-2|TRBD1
CASRTGTGIQNYGYTF
TGTGCCAGCAGGACCGGGACAGGGATACAGAACTATGGCTACACCTTC
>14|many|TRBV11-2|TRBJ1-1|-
CASSLFGVSTEAFF
TGTGCCAGCAGCTTGTTCGGGGTAAGCACTGAAGCTTTCTTT
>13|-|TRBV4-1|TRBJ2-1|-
CASSPRQRHEQFF
TGCGCCAGCAGCCCGAGACAGCGACATGAGCAGTTCTTC
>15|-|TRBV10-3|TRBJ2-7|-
CAISELDGQSYEQYF
TGTGCCATCAGTGAGTTAGATGGACAGTCCTACGAGCAGTACTTC
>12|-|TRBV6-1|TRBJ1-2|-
CASSGRDYGYTF
TGTGCCAGCAGCGGGAGAGACTATGGCTACACCTTC
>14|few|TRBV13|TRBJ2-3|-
CASSSALGTRGQYF
TGTGCCAGCAGCTCCGCCCTCGGGACACGTGGACAGTATTTT
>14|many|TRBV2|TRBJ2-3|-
CASIDTSSTDTQYF
TGTGCCAGCATTGACACCTCTAGCACAGATACGCAGTATTTT
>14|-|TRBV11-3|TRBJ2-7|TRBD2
CASSLRTSVYEQYF
TGTGCCAGCAGCTTAAGGACTAGCGTATACGAGCAGTACTTC
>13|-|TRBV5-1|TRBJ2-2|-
CASSIGQTGELFF
TGCGCCAGCAGCATAGGGCAGACCGGGGAGCTGTTTTTT
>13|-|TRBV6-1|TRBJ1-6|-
CASFGGRYSPLHF
TGTGCCAGCTTTGGAGGGCGTTATTCACCCCTCCACTTT
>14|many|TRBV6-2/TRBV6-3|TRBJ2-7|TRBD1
CASSDDREIYEQYF
TGTGCCAGCAGCGACGACAGGGAGATCTACGAGCAGTACTTC
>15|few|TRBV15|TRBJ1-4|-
CATSRGGTTNEKLFF
TGTGCCACCAGCAGAGGGGGGACAACTAATGAAAAACTGTTTTTT
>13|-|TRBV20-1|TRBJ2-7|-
CSAAHYNSYEQYF
TGCAGTGCCGCCCATTACAACTCCTACGAGCAGTACTTC
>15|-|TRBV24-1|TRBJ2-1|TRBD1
CATSDPGLGTGEQFF
TGTGCCACCAGTGATCCCGGACTAGGGACAGGGGAGCAGTTCTTC
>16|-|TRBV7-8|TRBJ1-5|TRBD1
CASSARLGTANQPQHF
TGTGCCAGCAGCGCCAGGCTTGGGACAGCGAATCAGCCCCAGCATTTT